The clone carrying this TCR beta chain was seen many times. In TCRdb, the 5' RACE reads were re-called with MiXCR into one record per CDR3 protein. This sample yields some 300,000 distinct CDR3 sequences, of which 20% to 25% are seen a single time; roughly 21% belongs to the top ten. These data come from a study of T-cell memory formation after mild COVID-19. CDR3 size: 15 residues. The germline V gene encodes CDR1 SGHRS and CDR2 YFSETQ. Trimming cost V 3 bases and J 0 bases, with 7 bases left between them. The sample comprised PBMCs or a T cell subset sorted from them (not recorded which). The V gene is TRBV5-1, the J gene TRBJ2-6; unclear D gene. The TCR was taken from a man younger than 30 who had mild COVID-19 (a few samples of this study predate the infection). Cell type and time point are not known. The CDR3 spells CASSSENSGANVLTF. As DNA, the CDR3 is TGCGCCAGCAGCTCAGAAAACTCTGGGGCCAACGTCCTGACTTTC.